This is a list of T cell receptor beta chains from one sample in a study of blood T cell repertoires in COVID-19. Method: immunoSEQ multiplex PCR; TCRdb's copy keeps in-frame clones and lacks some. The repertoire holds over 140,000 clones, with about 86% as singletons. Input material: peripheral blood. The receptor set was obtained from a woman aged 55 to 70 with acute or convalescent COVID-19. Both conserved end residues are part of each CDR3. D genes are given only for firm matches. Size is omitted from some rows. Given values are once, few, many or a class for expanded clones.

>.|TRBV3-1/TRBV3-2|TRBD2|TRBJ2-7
TGTGCCAGCAGCCAACGCGGGGGACACGAGCAGTACTTC
CASSQRGGHEQYF
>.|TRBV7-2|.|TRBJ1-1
TGTGCCAGCAGCTTAGGGGCGGGGGTCACTGAAGCTTTCTTT
CASSLGAGVTEAFF
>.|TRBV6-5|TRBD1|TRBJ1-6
TGTGCCAGCAGTTACTCGGACAGGGACTCACCCCTCCACTTT
CASSYSDRDSPLHF
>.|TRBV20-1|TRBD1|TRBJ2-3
TGCAGTGCTAGTACAGGGGAATCCTATGGGGATACGCAGTATTTT
CSASTGESYGDTQYF
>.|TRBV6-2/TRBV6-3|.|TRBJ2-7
TGTGCCAGCAGCCCGGCGTGGGGGCCGTCCTACGAGCAGTACTTC
CASSPAWGPSYEQYF
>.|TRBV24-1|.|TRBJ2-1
TGTGCCACCAGTGGGACAGTGTTAAGCGATGAGCAGTTCTTC
CATSGTVLSDEQFF
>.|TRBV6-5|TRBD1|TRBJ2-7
TGTGCCAGCAGGGCTAGTGGACAGGAGCGCTACGAGCAGTACTTC
CASRASGQERYEQYF
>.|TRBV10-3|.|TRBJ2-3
TGTGCCGCCACGGACTCTAAAGGGACAGATACGCAGTATTTT
CAATDSKGTDTQYF
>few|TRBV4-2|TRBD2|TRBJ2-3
TGTGCCAGCAGCCAAGAGGGATTAGCCGGGGGGAGACGCTCGTTTAGCACAGATACGCAGTATTTT
CASSQEGLAGGRRSFSTDTQYF
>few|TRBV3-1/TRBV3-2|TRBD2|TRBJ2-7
TGTGCCAGCAGCCACCTCGGGGGGAACTCCTACGAGCAGTACTTC
CASSHLGGNSYEQYF
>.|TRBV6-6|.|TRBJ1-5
TGTGCCAGCAGCCGGGGGGGCAATCAGCCCCAGCATTTT
CASSRGGNQPQHF
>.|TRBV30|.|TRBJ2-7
TGTGCCTGGAGTGTACTAGGAGGGGCCGGAAGCTACGAGCAGTACTTC
CAWSVLGGAGSYEQYF
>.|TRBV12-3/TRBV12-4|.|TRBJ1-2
TGTGCCAGCAGGGGGGGATATGGCTACACCTTC
CASRGGYGYTF
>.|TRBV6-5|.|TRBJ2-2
TGTGCCAGCAGTCAGGGGTCCGGGGAGCTGTTTTTT
CASSQGSGELFF
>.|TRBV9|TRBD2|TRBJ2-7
TGTGCCAGCAGCCCAAGGACTAGTTCGGGGTACGAGCAGTACTTC
CASSPRTSSGYEQYF
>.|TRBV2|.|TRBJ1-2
TGTGCCAGCAGTGAATGGGCGGGTGGCTACACCTTC
CASSEWAGGYTF
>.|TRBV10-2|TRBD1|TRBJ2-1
TGCGCCAGCAGTGAGCCCACAGGGGACGAGCAGTTCTTC
CASSEPTGDEQFF
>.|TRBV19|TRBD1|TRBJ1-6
TGTGCCAGTAGTAGACAGGGCGAGGGCCCAAATTCACCCCTCCACTTT
CASSRQGEGPNSPLHF
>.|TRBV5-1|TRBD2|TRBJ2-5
TGCGCCAGCAGCTTGGCGCTAGCGGGACAAGAGACCCAGTACTTC
CASSLALAGQETQYF
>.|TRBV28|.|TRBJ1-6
TGTGCCAGCATTACCGGTACGGGGAATAATTCACCCCTCCACTTT
CASITGTGNNSPLHF
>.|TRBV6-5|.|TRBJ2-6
TGTGCCAGCAAGGGGATCTCTGGGGCCAACGTCCTGACTTTC
CASKGISGANVLTF
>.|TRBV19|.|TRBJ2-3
TGTGCCAGTAGTACGACTCGAGGGACCGGGGGAACAGATACGCAGTATTTT
CASSTTRGTGGTDTQYF
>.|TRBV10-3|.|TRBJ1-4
TGTGCCATCAGTGTCAGGGGTCCAGGCGTGGATGAAAAACTGTTTTTT
CAISVRGPGVDEKLFF
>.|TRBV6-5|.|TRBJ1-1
TGTGCCAGCTCGCGGGGGGGGGCAGAAGCTTTCTTT
CASSRGGAEAFF
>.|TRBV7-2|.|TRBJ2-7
TGTGCCAGCAGCCCCCAGCGAGACGAGCAGTACTTC
CASSPQRDEQYF
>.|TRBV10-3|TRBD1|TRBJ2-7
TGTGCCATCAGTGACGGGGACAGTCTTTGGTACGAGCAGTGCTTC
CAISDGDSLWYEQCF
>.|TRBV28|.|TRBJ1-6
TGTGCCAGCAGTTTTTCCGGCCCGGGAGGTTCACCCCTCCACTTT
CASSFSGPGGSPLHF
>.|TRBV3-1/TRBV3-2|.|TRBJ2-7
TGTGCCAGCAGCCAAGATCGGAGGAGCGAGCAGTACTTC
CASSQDRRSEQYF
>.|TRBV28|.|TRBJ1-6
TGTGCCAGCAGTTTATTCACTCGAGATAGGTCGGGCCTCCACTTT
CASSLFTRDRSGLHF
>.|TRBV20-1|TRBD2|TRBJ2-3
TGCAGTGCTAGTCTGACTAGCGGGAGGAGCACAGATACGCAGTATTTT
CSASLTSGRSTDTQYF
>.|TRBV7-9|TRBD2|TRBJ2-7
TGTGCCAGCAGCGTGGGACTAAGCGGGAGTAACGAGCAGTACTTC
CASSVGLSGSNEQYF
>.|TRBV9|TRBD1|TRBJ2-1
TGTGCCAGCAGCCCTAGACAGGGAAACCATGAGCAGTTCTTC
CASSPRQGNHEQFF
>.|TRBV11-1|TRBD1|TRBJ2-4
TGTGCCAGCAGTCACGGGACAGGTCTCGCCAAAAACATTCAGTACTTC
CASSHGTGLAKNIQYF
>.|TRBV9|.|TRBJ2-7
TGTGCCAGCAGCCCCCGGAAGGGGATGTACGAGCAGTACTTC
CASSPRKGMYEQYF
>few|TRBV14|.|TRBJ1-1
TGTGCCAGCAGGGAGTGGGTGGCGGGTGAAGCTTTCTTT
CASREWVAGEAFF
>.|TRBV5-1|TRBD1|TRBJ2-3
TGCGCCAGCATGAGGGCGGGACAGGTATCCGCAGATACGCAGTATTTT
CASMRAGQVSADTQYF
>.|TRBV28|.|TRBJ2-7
TGTGCCAGCAGTTTGGATCGGACAGATAACTTGGGGGAGCAGTACTTC
CASSLDRTDNLGEQYF
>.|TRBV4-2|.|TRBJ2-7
TGTGCCAGCAGCCAAGACCCCTCTAGCTGGGGAATCAGCGAGCAGTACTTC
CASSQDPSSWGISEQYF
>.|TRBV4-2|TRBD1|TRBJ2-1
TGTGCCAGCAGGAAGCCCGACAGGGGAGGTGAGCAGTTCTTC
CASRKPDRGGEQFF
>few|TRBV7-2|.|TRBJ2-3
TGTGCCAGCAGCGGAGGCCTCACAGATACGCAGTATTTT
CASSGGLTDTQYF